One sample yielded the 2 T cell receptor beta chains listed below, sequenced in a study of T cell clonality in common variable immunodeficiency. Assay: immunoSEQ multiplex PCR; the TCRdb copy retains only in-frame clones and omits some. The sample has about 81,000 clones, none seen only once. Specimen: peripheral blood mononuclear cells. The receptor source for this set is a person aged 18 to 70 in good health.

At least ten counts were recorded for this clone. One end of the junction does not line up with germline, which may come from a read error. This sample also contains other DNA sequences that code for the same CDR3. The CDR3 is CASTFHVRGRRLETQYF. CDR3 bases read: TGCGCCAGCACATTCCACGTCAGGGGGCGCAGGTTAGAGACC. The V gene is TRBV6-2 or TRBV6-3, the J gene TRBJ2-5, with 8 bases aligning to TRBD1. Read sequence stops 3 residues before the CDR3 end, and the germline J gene provides the missing end. The CDR3 contains 17 residues. Germline V lookup: CDR1 MNHEY, CDR2 SVGEGT.

This clone was recorded at least ten times. With the read ending 3 residues before the CDR3 end, the germline J gene is used to fill in that end. The chain combines TRBV5-1 with TRBJ1-6; 7 bases fit TRBD1. The CDR3 runs to 15 residues. Per the germline V gene, CDR1 is SGHRS and CDR2 is YFSETQ. CDR3 residues: CASSPRGTEDIPLHF. Partial CDR3 DNA: TGCGCCAGCAGCCCCAGGGGGACGGAGGATATCCCC.